One sample yielded the 13 T cell receptor beta chains listed below, sequenced in a study of blood T cell repertoires in COVID-19. Clones were read by immunoSEQ multiplex PCR, and TCRdb kept only the in-frame ones, dropping some. The sample has 210,000 or so clones; under 90% are singletons. Source material: peripheral blood. The source is a woman older than 75 with active or convalescent COVID-19.

The chain carries TRBV7-9 and TRBJ2-1; 7 nucleotides line up with TRBD1. The ends lost 2 bases at V and 8 bases at J; junction bases unmatched: 18. The length of the CDR3 is 18 residues. Germline lookup yields CDR1 SEHNR and CDR2 FQNEAQ (reference sequence). The CDR3 DNA is TGTGCCAGCAGCTTATATCGGACCCCAGGAGAGGGGGCGGATGAGCAGTTCTTC. It codes for CASSLYRTPGEGADEQFF.

The chain carries TRBV5-1 and TRBJ2-3; 10 nucleotides match TRBD1. Losses at the gene ends were 1 base for V and 4 bases for J; bases not matched to a gene: 3. The CDR3 contains 15 residues. Germline loops: CDR1 SGHRS, CDR2 YFSETQ. The CDR3 here is CASSLSGQGADTQYF. CDR3 in DNA: TGCGCCAGCAGCTTGAGCGGACAGGGGGCAGATACGCAGTATTTT.

The table lists this clone with a few counts. The chain joins TRBV7-2 to TRBJ2-3; 8 bases agree with TRBD2. Germline V gives CDR1 SGHTA, CDR2 FQGNSA. The CDR3 runs to 15 residues. V lost 5 bases and J lost 1; bases outside the gene matches: 5. The CDR3 coding sequence is TGTGCCAGCAGCACGGGGGGGTTGGGCACAGATACGCAGTATTTT. Translation: CASSTGGLGTDTQYF.

V gene TRBV5-3 combines with J gene TRBJ1-2, with D possibly TRBD1 on 6 matching bases. TRBV5-3 is an open reading frame, and its role is uncertain. Trimming took 3 bases from V and 4 from J, leaving 25 bases between them. The CDR3 sequence is 18 residues long. DNA for the CDR3: TGTGCCAGAAGCTCTTCCGGGGCAGGGGTAGAAGGAGGCTATGGCTACACCTTC. The encoded protein is CARSSSGAGVEGGYGYTF.

The rearrangement joins TRBV29-1 to TRBJ1-1; no clear D gene. The CDR3 has 13 amino acids. CDR1 and CDR2 (germline): SQVTM, ANQGSEA. V dropped 4 bases and J dropped 1 base, with 10 bases sitting between them. For the CDR3, the DNA is TGCAGCGTTGGGAGAGAAAGGAACACTGAAGCTTTCTTT. Encoded protein: CSVGRERNTEAFF.

V is TRBV7-3 and J is TRBJ1-6; 9 nucleotides line up with TRBD1. CDR1 is SGHTA and CDR2 is FQGTGA in the germline V gene. After removal of 0 bases from V and 8 bases from J, the junction contained 8 bases not matched to a gene. This CDR3 spans 17 amino acids. Here the CDR3 reads CASSLTPLDRGDSPLHF. As DNA, the CDR3 is TGTGCCAGCAGCTTAACGCCACTGGACAGGGGAGATTCACCCCTCCACTTT.

V is TRBV4-1 and J is TRBJ1-6; D uncertain. The CDR3 has 17 residues. V lost 0 bases to trimming and J lost 6 bases, with 15 bases between them. CDR1 MGHRA and CDR2 YSYEKL come from the germline V gene. This chain's CDR3 is CASSQDLRRSGNSPLHF. Written as DNA, the CDR3 is TGCGCCAGCAGCCAAGATCTGCGGAGGTCTGGTAATTCACCCCTCCACTTT.

The rearrangement links TRBV30 to TRBJ1-2; 7 bases are a match to TRBD1. Germline V gene lookup returns CDR1 GTSNPN and CDR2 SVGIG (reference sequence). Trimming removed 0 bases from V and 2 bases from J; junction bases left unmatched: 12. CDR3 length: 17 amino acids. In DNA, the CDR3 is TGTGCCTGGAGTGTACAGGGGCCTTCCCGGATGAACTATGGCTACACCTTC. Encoded protein: CAWSVQGPSRMNYGYTF.

The rearrangement joins TRBV18 to TRBJ2-7, with 7 positions matching TRBD2. CDR1 KGHSH and CDR2 LQKENI come from the germline V gene. The ends lost 6 bases at V and 3 bases at J; junction bases unmatched: 8. The CDR3 covers 14 residues. This chain's CDR3 is CASSPGGSFYEQYF. CDR3 nucleotides: TGTGCCAGCTCCCCTGGCGGGAGTTTCTACGAGCAGTACTTC. Combining the CDR3 with reference TRBV18 and TRBJ2-7 gives the whole variable domain NAGVMQNPRHLVRRRGQEARLRCSPMKGHSHVYWYRQLPEEGLKFMVYLQKENIIDESGMPKERFSAEFPKEGPSILRIQQVVRGDSAAYFCASSPGGSFYEQYFGPGTRLTVT.

The chain uses TRBV5-6 and TRBJ2-5; D gene ambiguous. V gave up 2 bases and J gave up 4 bases, with 3 bases separating them. There are 11 residues in the CDR3. Germline CDR1 SGHDT, CDR2 YYEEEE. As DNA, the CDR3 is TGTGCCAGCAGCTTCCGAGAGACCCAGTACTTC. This gives the protein CASSFRETQYF.

The chain has TRBV18 and TRBJ2-3; 7 nucleotides line up with TRBD2. The V gene's germline CDR1 is KGHSH and CDR2 LQKENI. This CDR3 has 15 residues. With 6 bases clipped from V and 5 bases from J, the junction kept 11 bases outside the gene matches. The CDR3 is CASSAAGGLEDTQYF. CDR3 bases: TGTGCCAGCTCCGCCGCCGGGGGGTTGGAAGATACGCAGTATTTT.

The chain employs TRBV9 and TRBJ2-2; no clear D. In germline, CDR1 is SGDLS, CDR2 YYNGEE. Trimming pared 0 bases from V and 0 bases from J, leaving 3 bases between. CDR3 length equals 14 residues. CDR3: CASSVATNTGELFF. The CDR3 DNA follows: TGTGCCAGCAGCGTAGCTACGAACACCGGGGAGCTGTTTTTT. Looking up the rest from reference TRBV9 and TRBJ2-2 gives the full variable domain: DSGVTQTPKHLITATGQRVTLRCSPRSGDLSVYWYQQSLDQGLQFLIQYYNGEERAKGNILERFSAQQFPDLHSELNLSSLELGDSALYFCASSVATNTGELFFGEGSRLTVL.

The rearrangement joins TRBV4-2 to TRBJ2-1; 13 bases fit TRBD2. This CDR3 contains 16 residues. Per the germline V gene, CDR1 is LGHNA and CDR2 is YNFKEQ. V was pared by 3 bases and J by 8 bases, with 7 bases of the junction left unmatched. The CDR3 is CASSQRTSGSFDEQFF. CDR3 coding DNA: TGTGCCAGCAGCCAGCGGACTAGCGGGAGTTTCGATGAGCAGTTCTTC.